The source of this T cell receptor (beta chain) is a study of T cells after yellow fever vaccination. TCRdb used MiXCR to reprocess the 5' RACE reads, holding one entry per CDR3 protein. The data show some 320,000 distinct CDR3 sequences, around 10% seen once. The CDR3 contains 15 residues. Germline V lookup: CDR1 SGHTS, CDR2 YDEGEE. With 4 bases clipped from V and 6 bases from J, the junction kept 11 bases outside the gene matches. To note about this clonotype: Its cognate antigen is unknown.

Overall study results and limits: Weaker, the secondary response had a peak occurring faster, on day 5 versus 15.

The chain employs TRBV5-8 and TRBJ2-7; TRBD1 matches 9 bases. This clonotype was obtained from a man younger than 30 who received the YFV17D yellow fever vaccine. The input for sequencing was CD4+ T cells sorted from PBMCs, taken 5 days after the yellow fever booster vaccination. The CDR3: CASSGNRDRAGEQYV. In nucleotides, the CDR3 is TGTGCCAGCAGCGGAAACCGGGACAGGGCTGGCGAGCAGTACGTC.